The 11 T cell receptor beta chains in this list originate from one sample, sequenced in a study of regulatory T cells in long-lasting Graves disease (dated by TCRdb to the early 2020s). This specimen's time point label, per the study, means: newly diagnosed GD, antithyroid drugs for less than 3 months. RNA was extracted from PBMCs in TRIzol for both TCR sequencing and RNA sequencing. Library creation used multiplex PCR. The sequencer was an Illumina HiSeq 4000. To build TCR beta libraries, CDR3 regions were amplified by Arm-PCR using iRepertoire HTBI primers. TCRdb trimmed the raw reads at Q25, called clones with MiXCR and kept productive beta chains. Each CDR3 protein appears once, grouped with its most common genes and DNA. This sample comprises around 480,000 distinct CDR3 sequences, about 17% of them detected only once. The ten largest clones add up to 12% of the sample. These records were also assigned to another study, of T cells in Graves' hyperthyroidism and ophthalmopathy.

This specimen consisted of peripheral blood mononuclear cells (PBMCs), obtained at new diagnosis, from a patient treated with antithyroid drugs. These receptors all stem from a man aged 35-49 years with Graves disease. Donor details come from another sample of the same person, matched by shared clones.

This clonotype was found many times. At one boundary the junction diverges from the germline segment, which might be a read error. The chain is built from TRBV11-2 and TRBJ1-5; possible D gene TRBD1, 6 bases. The germline gives CDR1 SGHAT, CDR2 FQNNGV. The CDR3 covers 15 residues. The CDR3 DNA follows: TGTGCCAGCAGCTCAGGGGTTTCGGGCAACCAGCCCCAGCATTTT. It translates to CASSSGVSGNQPQHF.

The sample holds many counts of this clonotype. The chain recombines TRBV5-1 with TRBJ2-1; 11 bases line up with TRBD1. The length of the CDR3 is 15 residues. Germline assignment: CDR1 SGHRS and CDR2 YFSETQ. V was clipped by 4 bases and J by 5 bases; unmatched bases: 5. Here the CDR3 DNA reads TGCGCCAGCAGCCCGGACAGGGGGCGTCACAATGAGCAGTTCTTC. Translation gives CASSPDRGRHNEQFF.

This clonotype was seen at least ten times. The J gene is TRBJ1-5, the V gene TRBV19, with a possible D match to TRBD1 (5 bases). V was pared by 4 bases and J by 7 bases, with 14 bases between. The V gene's germline CDR1 is LNHDA and CDR2 SQIVND (reference sequence). This CDR3 has 14 amino acids. This chain's CDR3 is CASSRRDERQPQHF. The DNA of the CDR3 is TGTGCCAGTAGTAGGAGGGACGAGAGGCAGCCCCAGCATTTT.

V gene TRBV7-8 combines with J gene TRBJ2-4, with 12 bases aligning to TRBD2. J was trimmed by 7 bases and V by 5 bases; bases with no gene match: 12. The germline V gene encodes CDR1 SGHVS and CDR2 FQNEAQ. The CDR3 has 17 residues. This CDR3 is CASSPGTLAGGPNIQYF. For the CDR3, the DNA is TGTGCCAGCAGCCCAGGAACTCTAGCGGGAGGGCCGAACATTCAGTACTTC.

The sample holds a few counts of this clonotype. A junction end diverges from the germline sequence, so it may reflect a read error. The chain employs TRBV7-7 and TRBJ2-5; D is unclear. CDR3 length: 15 amino acids. Germline V gives CDR1 SSHAT, CDR2 FNYEAQ (reference sequence). The CDR3 reads CASSLGSGPQETQYF. Written as DNA, the CDR3 is TGTGCTAGCAGCTTAGGGTCAGGACCCCAAGAGACCCAGTACTTC.

This clonotype appeared many times. The chain recombines TRBV10-3 with TRBJ2-1; the D gene could be TRBD1 or TRBD2 (5 bases each). The CDR3 consists of 17 residues. Looked up from germline, CDR1 is ENHRY and CDR2 is SYGVKD. V lost 7 bases and J 5 bases, leaving 24 bases between the germline ends. DNA for the CDR3: TGTGCCATCACTTCAAATCCCCGGGGTAGGGACCACAATGAGCAGTTCTTC. Amino acid sequence: CAITSNPRGRDHNEQFF.

This clonotype has a count of ten or more. The chain combines TRBV5-1 with TRBJ2-3; 14 positions agree with TRBD2. V shed 4 bases, J shed 5 bases, and the junction held 6 bases outside the gene matches. CDR1 SGHRS and CDR2 YFSETQ come from the germline V gene. The CDR3 runs to 16 residues. The CDR3 reads CASSTGLAGVRDTQYF. CDR3 bases: TGCGCCAGCAGCACGGGACTAGCGGGAGTAAGAGATACGCAGTATTTT.

This clonotype was found many times. The genes are TRBV5-1 and TRBJ2-1; a possible D gene is TRBD2 (6 bases). Per the germline V gene, CDR1 is SGHRS and CDR2 is YFSETQ. Trimming cost V 0 bases and J 6 bases, with 16 bases left between them. The CDR3 loop spans 16 amino acids. The DNA of the CDR3 is TGCGCCAGCAGCTTGGATTTTAGTCTAGCGTCCAATGAGCAGTTCTTC. This encodes CASSLDFSLASNEQFF.

The chain is built from TRBV20-1 and TRBJ2-7; TRBD1 matches at 8 bases. The CDR3 contains 16 residues. CDR1 DFQATT and CDR2 SNEGSKA come from the germline V gene (reference sequence). J lost 0 bases, V lost 5 bases, and 12 bases had no gene match. CDR3 amino acids: CSAHTGTGRSSYEQYF. DNA of the CDR3: TGCAGTGCTCACACCGGGACAGGCCGTAGCTCCTACGAGCAGTACTTC.

The rearrangement joins TRBV20-1 to TRBJ2-5; 10 nucleotides agree with TRBD2. Germline V CDR1 and CDR2: DFQATT, SNEGSKA (reference sequence). Losses at the gene ends were 2 bases for V and 4 bases for J; bases not matched to a gene: 10. This CDR3 has 16 residues. CDR3 DNA sequence: TGCAGTGCTAGAATCATAGCGGGAGGAATTGGAGAGACCCAGTACTTC. It encodes CSARIIAGGIGETQYF.

The V and J genes are TRBV5-1 and TRBJ1-1; D ambiguous. CDR3 length equals 13 residues. Trimming took off 2 bases at V and 2 bases at J, with 7 bases between the two ends. Germline lookup yields CDR1 SGHRS and CDR2 YFSETQ. The CDR3 spells CASSFNLNTEAFF. CDR3 DNA: TGCGCCAGCAGCTTTAACCTTAACACTGAAGCTTTCTTT.